This is a list of T cell receptor beta chains from one sample in a study of Ad26.COV2.S vaccination and SARS-CoV-2 variants. Data came from immunoSEQ multiplex PCR; TCRdb stores just in-frame clones and leaves some out. The sample lists some 640,000 clones, about 89% occurring once. The input for sequencing was peripheral blood, taken in a trial of Ad26.COV2.S vaccine versus placebo. These receptor sequences come from a person aged 18-65 years who received the Ad26.COV2.S COVID-19 vaccine or a placebo. The CDR3 runs from the conserved cysteine through the conserved F or W. Each record gives: V gene, J gene, CDR3 length, clone size, D gene, CDR3 protein, CDR3 DNA. The D gene is left open where the match is weak. For some rows the clone size is stated as once, few or many, or as a class when expanded; others skip it.

v_call: TRBV18; j_call: TRBJ1-1; cdr3_length: 13; clone_size: once; d_call: NA; cdr3_aa: CASSPRGNTEAFF; cdr3_nt: TGTGCCAGCTCTCCACGGGGGAACACTGAAGCTTTCTTT
v_call: TRBV30; j_call: TRBJ2-1; cdr3_length: 12; clone_size: NA; d_call: NA; cdr3_aa: CAWSYGENEQFF; cdr3_nt: TGTGCCTGGAGTTACGGTGAGAATGAGCAGTTCTTC
v_call: TRBV3-1/TRBV3-2; j_call: TRBJ2-5; cdr3_length: 16; clone_size: NA; d_call: NA; cdr3_aa: CASSQEARGIKETQYF; cdr3_nt: TGTGCCAGCAGCCAAGAGGCTCGCGGGATCAAAGAGACCCAGTACTTC
v_call: TRBV19; j_call: TRBJ2-1; cdr3_length: 14; clone_size: NA; d_call: TRBD2; cdr3_aa: CASAGGALYNEQFF; cdr3_nt: TGTGCCAGTGCCGGGGGGGCCCTCTACAATGAGCAGTTCTTC
v_call: TRBV9; j_call: TRBJ1-1; cdr3_length: 18; clone_size: NA; d_call: TRBD1; cdr3_aa: CASSVAQALDRDVTEAFF; cdr3_nt: TGTGCCAGCAGCGTAGCCCAAGCCTTGGACAGGGACGTGACTGAAGCTTTCTTT
v_call: TRBV2; j_call: TRBJ1-1; cdr3_length: 13; clone_size: NA; d_call: NA; cdr3_aa: CASSPNMNTEAFF; cdr3_nt: TGTGCCAGCAGCCCCAACATGAACACTGAAGCTTTCTTT
v_call: TRBV3-1/TRBV3-2; j_call: TRBJ2-1; cdr3_length: 14; clone_size: NA; d_call: TRBD2; cdr3_aa: CASSQLAGGHEQFF; cdr3_nt: TGTGCCAGCAGCCAACTAGCGGGGGGGCATGAGCAGTTCTTC
v_call: TRBV7-2; j_call: TRBJ2-5; cdr3_length: 16; clone_size: NA; d_call: NA; cdr3_aa: CASSPLGGLGAQTQYF; cdr3_nt: TGTGCCAGCAGCCCCCTCGGGGGCCTCGGGGCCCAGACCCAGTACTTC
v_call: TRBV5-1; j_call: TRBJ1-3; cdr3_length: 15; clone_size: NA; d_call: NA; cdr3_aa: CASSLEGSSGNTIYF; cdr3_nt: TGCGCCAGCAGCTTGGAAGGCAGCTCTGGAAACACCATATATTTT
v_call: TRBV24-1; j_call: TRBJ2-5; cdr3_length: 15; clone_size: NA; d_call: NA; cdr3_aa: CATSDPSTSSGTQYF; cdr3_nt: TGTGCCACCAGTGATCCCTCGACATCTTCGGGGACCCAGTACTTC